The clone carrying this T cell receptor (beta chain) was picked up a small number of times. Its antigen is currently unknown. The data originate from a study of early T cells in non-severe SARS-CoV-2 infection. Study-level information: Bulk RNA taken from unsorted whole blood was sequenced, leaving chains unpaired. Study outcomes and limitations: Database matching using VDJdb favored anti-spike CD8 responses, with private and CD4 specificities left missing.

Unique molecular identifiers were affixed to single, distinct cDNA molecules. Each CDR3 protein is one row after TCRdb ran MiXCR on the 5' RACE reads. The sample includes some 22,000 distinct CDR3 sequences, 5% seen only once; the top ten take around 4.5%. CDR3 size: 14 residues. V lost 3 bases, J lost 2 bases, and 10 bases lay in between. Germline V lookup: CDR1 MDHEN, CDR2 SYDVKM. The sequencing sample was made of whole blood. This sequence originates from an adult who was a healthcare worker with PCR-confirmed SARS-CoV-2 infection or an uninfected control (not recorded which). V gene TRBV28 combines with J gene TRBJ1-2; the D is unclear. The CDR3 protein is CASSFPGVNYGYTF. The CDR3 DNA follows: TGTGCCAGCAGTTTCCCCGGGGTCAACTATGGCTACACCTTC.